The next 5 T cell receptor beta chains were all read from a single sample in a study of blood T cell repertoires in COVID-19. Using immunoSEQ multiplex PCR, the repertoire was profiled, and TCRdb retains in-frame clones only, with some absent. The table has approximately 180,000 clones, about 75% seen once. The material sequenced was peripheral blood. The receptors here all came from a woman aged 70-85 years with acute or convalescent COVID-19.

This sequence joins TRBV4-1 and TRBJ2-1, with 9 bases identical to TRBD1. V was pared by 6 bases and J by 2 bases, with 8 bases of the junction left unmatched. The CDR3 is 16 amino acids. Germline values: CDR1 MGHRA, CDR2 YSYEKL. In DNA, the CDR3 is TGCGCCAGCAGGGGGCCGGGACAGGGAGCCTACAATGAGCAGTTCTTC. Protein sequence: CASRGPGQGAYNEQFF.

A single count supports this clone. V gene TRBV3-1 (or the pseudogene TRBV3-2) combines with J gene TRBJ1-6, with TRBD1 matching 7 bases. The CDR3 runs to 14 residues. Germline CDR1 LGHDT, CDR2 YNNKEL (reference sequence). V was pared by 4 bases and J by 6 bases, with 3 bases of the junction left unmatched. The CDR3 spells CASSPGQLNSPLHF. The CDR3 bases are TGTGCCAGCAGCCCGGGACAGCTTAATTCACCCCTCCACTTT.

DNA for the CDR3: TGTGCCAGCAGCGTTAGGACTAGCGGGAACACCGGGGAGCTGTTTTTT. Translation gives CASSVRTSGNTGELFF. The chain employs TRBV9 and TRBJ2-2; TRBD2 aligns across 10 bases. Germline V gene lookup returns CDR1 SGDLS and CDR2 YYNGEE. J lost 1 base, V lost 2 bases, and 2 bases had no gene match. The CDR3 runs 16 residues.

The genes are TRBV24-1 and TRBJ2-1; TRBD2 aligns across 8 bases. The CDR3 covers 15 residues. Germline loops: CDR1 KGHDR, CDR2 SFDVKD. Trimming took 3 bases from V and 4 from J; bases not matched to a gene: 4. The CDR3 DNA sequence: TGTGCCACCAGTGATAGCGGGAGAGGGTACAATGAGCAGTTCTTC. It encodes CATSDSGRGYNEQFF.

This clone was detected only once. The rearrangement links TRBV29-1 to TRBJ2-1; tentatively, D is TRBD1 (5 bases). The CDR3 contains 16 residues. The germline V gene encodes CDR1 SQVTM and CDR2 ANQGSEA. Trimming removed 7 bases at V and 6 bases at J, with 25 bases between. The CDR3 nucleotides read TGCAGCGCCAGGGTCGTTCGCGCCGGGTTCGGCAATGAGCAGTTCTTC. Its translation is CSARVVRAGFGNEQFF.